The sequence of this T cell receptor beta chain was determined in a study of cytomegalovirus exposure and HLA in healthy donors. Regarding the study as a whole: The likely explanation for a cluster of highly shared sequence variants was sequencing artifact. Later analysis associated a missense DCLRE1C variant with TCR beta V- and J-gene trimming. Common viral pathogens (according to a later analysis) appeared linked to several of the most significant clusters.

The CDR3 has 15 amino acids. Germline-derived CDR1 and CDR2 are MGHRA and YSYEKL. Trimming took off 0 bases at V and 4 bases at J, with 9 bases between the two ends. Every donor was a healthy person donating bone marrow. Primers included in the PCR were 60 Vbeta and 13 Jbeta primers. The method was immunoSEQ multiplex PCR; TCRdb's version includes in-frame clones alone and lacks a portion of them. The table includes 140,000 to 150,000 clones, approximately 80% detected once. About this clone itself: Its antigen is still unknown.

V is TRBV4-1 and J is TRBJ1-4, with no clear D. This receptor was identified in a woman between 18 and 30 years old in good health and CMV-seropositive. The specimen was PBMCs. CDR3 region: CASSQDPGVNEKLFF. The DNA for the CDR3 is TGCGCCAGCAGCCAAGATCCCGGAGTTAATGAAAAACTGTTTTTT.